This TCR beta chain was sequenced for a study of cytomegalovirus exposure and HLA in healthy donors. The CDR3 loop spans 15 amino acids. Germline CDR1 and CDR2: SEHNR and FQNEAQ (reference sequence). V was pared by 5 bases and J by 7 bases, with 7 bases of the junction left unmatched. This clone was picked up one time. The study ran its PCR with 60 Vbeta and 13 Jbeta primers. The data were produced by immunoSEQ multiplex PCR, yet TCRdb's version contains in-frame clones alone and is incomplete. In the table there are around 59,000 clones, about 80% of which are singletons. The chain has TRBV7-9 and TRBJ2-1; the match to TRBD2 covers 11 bases. This receptor was obtained from a woman in her thirties or forties in good health and CMV-seronegative. Sequencing used PBMCs. The CDR3 sequence is CASSETSGSGNEQFF. The CDR3 nucleotides are TGTGCCAGCAGCGAAACTAGCGGGAGTGGGAATGAGCAGTTCTTC.